This T cell receptor (beta chain) was documented in a study of blood T cell repertoires in COVID-19. For the study at large: Specimens from acute and convalescent COVID-19 originated in the United States, Italy and Spain.

Trimming took off 5 bases at V and 0 bases at J, with 11 bases between the two ends. The CDR3 is 14 amino acids. Per germline, CDR1 LNHDA and CDR2 SQIVND (reference sequence). Per the study methods: Amplification of reference gene primers was used by the study to estimate nucleated cell counts. The protocol was immunoSEQ multiplex PCR, while the TCRdb copy is restricted to in-frame clones and leaves out a portion. V and J calls and clone size follow that table, whereas D and trimming were derived from the DNA. The sample contains about 180,000 clones, about 88% of which appear only once. This clonotype was sampled from a man between 18 and 35 years old who had recovered from COVID-19. Sequencing was performed on peripheral blood. This chain uses TRBV19 with TRBJ2-7; the D is unclear. CDR3 in amino acids: CASSRMSSSYEQYF. The CDR3 DNA follows: TGTGCCAGTAGTCGGATGTCTAGCTCCTACGAGCAGTACTTC.